Listed here are 17 T cell receptor beta chains from one sample, sequenced in a study of cytomegalovirus exposure and HLA in healthy donors. It was with 60 Vbeta and 13 Jbeta primers that the PCR ran. Generated by immunoSEQ multiplex PCR, the TCRdb table keeps only in-frame clones and is missing some. The table records 200,000 to 250,000 clones, approximately 87% of them present only once. Sequencing was carried out using PBMCs. Receptors were obtained from a human donor in good health.

The chain is built from TRBV5-4 and TRBJ1-6; 7 bases are shared with TRBD1. CDR3 size: 14 residues. Germline V CDR1 and CDR2: SGHNT, YYREEE (reference sequence). The junction had 2 bases not matched to a gene; V was cut back by 3 bases and J by 5 bases. CDR3 sequence reads: CASSSQGNNSPLHF. As DNA, the CDR3 is TGTGCCAGCAGCTCACAGGGGAATAATTCACCCCTCCACTTT.

The V and J genes are TRBV6-1 and TRBJ1-4; the match to TRBD1 covers 8 bases. The CDR3 sequence is 15 residues long. Germline V lookup: CDR1 MNHNS, CDR2 SASEGT. Losses at the gene ends were 6 bases for V and 4 bases for J; bases not matched to a gene: 7. The DNA for the CDR3 is TGTGCCAGCAGGAACCGGACAGGGTTTAATGAAAAACTGTTTTTT. Amino acid sequence: CASRNRTGFNEKLFF.

The CDR3 nucleotides are TGTGCCAGCAGCTTGAGGGGTAGCACAGATACGCAGTATTTT. Translation: CASSLRGSTDTQYF. This rearrangement joins TRBV5-4 to TRBJ2-3; D is possibly TRBD1 (5 bases). V lost 1 base and J lost 0, with 6 bases in between. The CDR3 runs 14 residues. Germline V gene data show CDR1 as SGHNT and CDR2 as YYREEE (reference sequence).

V usage is TRBV19 and J usage is TRBJ2-7; 8 nucleotides line up with TRBD1. This CDR3 has 13 residues. V lost 6 bases to trimming and J lost 2 bases; unmatched junction nucleotides: 3. Germline CDR1 is LNHDA and CDR2 is SQIVND (reference sequence). CDR3 loop: CASSQGQAYEQYF. CDR3 DNA: TGTGCCAGTAGCCAGGGACAGGCCTACGAGCAGTACTTC.

The V call is TRBV30, the J call TRBJ1-4; tentative D call: TRBD1 (6 bases). The CDR3 loop spans 13 amino acids. V lost 3 bases, J lost 5 bases, and 10 bases lay in between. Germline V gene sequence: CDR1 GTSNPN, CDR2 SVGIG (reference sequence). Here the CDR3 reads CAWRYQGNEKLFF. The CDR3 DNA follows: TGTGCCTGGAGGTATCAGGGGAATGAAAAACTGTTTTTT. Filled out from reference TRBV30 and TRBJ1-4, the complete variable domain reads SQTIHQWPATLVQPVGSPLSLECTVEGTSNPNLYWYRQAAGRGLQLLFYSVGIGQISSEVPQNLSASRPQDRQFILSSKKLLLSDSGFYLCAWRYQGNEKLFFGSGTQLSVL.

The chain recombines TRBV5-1 with TRBJ2-1; D is ambiguous. This CDR3 comprises 14 residues. Trimming left V 0 bases short and J 3 bases short, with 7 bases between. Germline CDR1 reads SGHRS; CDR2 reads YFSETQ. The CDR3 DNA reads TGCGCCAGCAGCTTGGGGGCAGACTACAATGAGCAGTTCTTC. This translates into CASSLGADYNEQFF.

The chain links TRBV11-1 to TRBJ2-5; D may be TRBD2 (5 bases). The CDR3 runs 15 residues. Germline loops: CDR1 SGHAT, CDR2 FQDESV (reference sequence). V lost 4 bases and J 1 base, leaving 13 bases between the germline ends. The CDR3 reads CASSSLLGTQETQYF. CDR3 bases: TGTGCCAGCAGCTCCCTACTAGGAACCCAAGAGACCCAGTACTTC.

This sequence joins TRBV7-8 and TRBJ1-5; perhaps TRBD1 as D (5 bases). CDR1 is SGHVS, CDR2 FQNEAQ, per germline. This CDR3 comprises 14 residues. The V and J ends lost 1 base and 3 bases respectively, with 7 bases between them. The CDR3 loop reads CASSLDRTNQPQHF. The CDR3 nucleotides read TGTGCCAGCAGCTTAGACAGGACCAATCAGCCCCAGCATTTT.

The chain recombines TRBV25-1 with TRBJ1-1; 8 nucleotides line up with TRBD1. Germline CDR1 is MGHDK and CDR2 is SYGVNS. This CDR3 spans 13 amino acids. Unmatched junction bases numbered 3, after V lost 6 bases and J lost 3 bases. The CDR3: CASSRGRDTEAFF. CDR3 in DNA: TGTGCCAGCAGCAGGGGGCGGGACACTGAAGCTTTCTTT.

In DNA form, the CDR3 reads TGTGCCAGTAGTGGTTTGGGACTAGCGGGAGGCACAGATACGCAGTATTTT. Its translation is CASSGLGLAGGTDTQYF. The J gene is TRBJ2-3, the V gene TRBV19; TRBD2 aligns across 14 bases. The CDR3 runs to 17 residues. The germline gives CDR1 LNHDA, CDR2 SQIVND (reference sequence). The J segment lost 1 base and the V segment lost 5 bases, leaving 5 bases of the junction unmatched. The full variable domain, completed using reference TRBV19 and TRBJ2-3, is DGGITQSPKYLFRKEGQNVTLSCEQNLNHDAMYWYRQDPGQGLRLIYYSQIVNDFQKGDIAEGYSVSREKKESFPLTVTSAQKNPTAFYLCASSGLGLAGGTDTQYFGPGTRLTVL.

This sequence joins TRBV6-1 and TRBJ1-1, with 11 bases that match TRBD1. The V segment lost 4 bases and the J segment 0 bases; nucleotides outside the gene matches: 7. The CDR3 extends over 17 amino acids. CDR1 is MNHNS, CDR2 SASEGT, per germline. DNA of the CDR3: TGTGCCAGCAGTGGCGGACAGGGGGCTTCTCTGAACACTGAAGCTTTCTTT. Residues: CASSGGQGASLNTEAFF.

V is TRBV5-1 and J is TRBJ2-7; the match to TRBD2 covers 14 bases. Unmatched junction bases numbered 7, after V lost 4 bases and J lost 4 bases. CDR3 size: 16 residues. From germline, CDR1 is SGHRS and CDR2 YFSETQ. The CDR3 coding sequence is TGCGCCAGCAGCCCGGGACTAGCGGGAGACGGGTACGAGCAGTACTTC. Its protein product is CASSPGLAGDGYEQYF. Variable domain in full (rest from reference TRBV5-1 and TRBJ2-7): KAGVTQTPRYLIKTRGQQVTLSCSPISGHRSVSWYQQTPGQGLQFLFEYFSETQRNKGNFPGRFSGRQFSNSRSEMNVSTLELGDSALYLCASSPGLAGDGYEQYFGPGTRLTVT.

The chain combines TRBV30 with TRBJ1-5; D remains unclear. Trimming pared 1 base from V and 0 bases from J, leaving 13 bases between. The CDR3 consists of 16 residues. Germline lookup yields CDR1 GTSNPN and CDR2 SVGIG (reference sequence). The CDR3 nucleotides read TGTGCCTGGAGTGCCTCACACACGTATAGCAATCAGCCCCAGCATTTT. It yields the protein CAWSASHTYSNQPQHF.

The genes are TRBV7-9 and TRBJ2-1; perhaps TRBD2 as D (5 bases). Deletions cut 4 bases from V and 7 bases from J, with 17 bases between. The CDR3 spans 15 residues. The germline V gene has CDR1 SEHNR and CDR2 FQNEAQ (reference sequence). This CDR3 is CASSSPVLGRNEQFF. CDR3 sequence (DNA): TGTGCCAGCAGCTCCCCGGTACTAGGTAGAAATGAGCAGTTCTTC.

A note on this clone: The sample contains more than one DNA sequence encoding this CDR3. The chain has TRBV9 and TRBJ2-1, with TRBD1 matching 7 bases. CDR1 is SGDLS and CDR2 is YYNGEE in the germline V gene. The CDR3 has 15 residues. Unmatched junction bases numbered 11, after V lost 4 bases and J lost 7 bases. CDR3 protein: CASSTRQGTGNEQFF. The DNA of the CDR3 is TGTGCCAGCAGCACACGACAGGGTACGGGAAATGAGCAGTTCTTC.

The chain is built from TRBV6-5 and TRBJ2-5; a possible D gene is TRBD2 (6 bases). The J call may be faulty, since TRBJ2-7 better matches the DNA end. The CDR3 contains 14 residues. CDR1 is MNHEY and CDR2 is SVGAGI in the germline V gene. The CDR3 sequence is CASSSPGLDHEQYF. DNA for the CDR3: TGTGCCAGCAGTTCTCCGGGACTGGACCACGAGCAGTACTTC.

The J gene is TRBJ1-1, the V gene TRBV14; D gene unclear. Germline CDR1 is SGHDN and CDR2 is FVKESK. Trimming shortened V by 6 bases and J by 11 bases, and 19 bases separated the two germline ends. This CDR3 has 13 amino acids. CDR3 DNA: TGTGCCAGCAGTTCGGGGTTGACTGGAGGGGCTTTCTTT. Encoded protein: CASSSGLTGGAFF.